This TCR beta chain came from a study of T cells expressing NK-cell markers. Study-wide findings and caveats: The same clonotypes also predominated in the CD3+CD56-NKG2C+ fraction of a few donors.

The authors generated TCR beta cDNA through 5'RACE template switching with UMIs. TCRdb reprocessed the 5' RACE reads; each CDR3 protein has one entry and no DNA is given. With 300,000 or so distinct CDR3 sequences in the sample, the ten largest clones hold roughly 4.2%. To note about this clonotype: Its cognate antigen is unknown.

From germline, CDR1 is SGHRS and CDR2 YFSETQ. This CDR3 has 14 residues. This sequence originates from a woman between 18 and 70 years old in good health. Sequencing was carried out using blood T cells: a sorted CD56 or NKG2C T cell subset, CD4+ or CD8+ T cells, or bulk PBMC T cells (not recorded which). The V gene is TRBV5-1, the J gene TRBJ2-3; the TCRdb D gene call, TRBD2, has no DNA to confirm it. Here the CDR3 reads CASRLAGGPDTQYF.